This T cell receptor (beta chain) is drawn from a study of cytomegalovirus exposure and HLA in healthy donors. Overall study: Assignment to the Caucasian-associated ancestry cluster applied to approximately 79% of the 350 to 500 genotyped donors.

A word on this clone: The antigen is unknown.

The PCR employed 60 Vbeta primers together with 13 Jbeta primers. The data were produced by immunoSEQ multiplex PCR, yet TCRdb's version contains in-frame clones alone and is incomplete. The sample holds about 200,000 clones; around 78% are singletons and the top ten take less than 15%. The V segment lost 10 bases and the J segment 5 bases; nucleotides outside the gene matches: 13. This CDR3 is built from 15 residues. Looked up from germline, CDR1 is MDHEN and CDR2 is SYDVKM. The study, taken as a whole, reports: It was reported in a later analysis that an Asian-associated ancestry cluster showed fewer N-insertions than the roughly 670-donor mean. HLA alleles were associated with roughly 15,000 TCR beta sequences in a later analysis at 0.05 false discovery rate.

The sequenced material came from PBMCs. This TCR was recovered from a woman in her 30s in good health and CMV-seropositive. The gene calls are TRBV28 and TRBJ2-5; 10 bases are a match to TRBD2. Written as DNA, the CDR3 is TGTGCCACTGCGCGGGCTAGCGGGGGAAGGGAGACCCAGTACTTC. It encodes CATARASGGRETQYF.